Each of the 14 T cell receptor beta chains below was sequenced from the same sample in a study of molecular identifiers for immune sequencing clone quantification (dated by TCRdb to the late 2010s). Libraries came from PCR. TCRdb lists the instrument as Illumina HiSeq 4000. TCRdb trimmed public reads at Q25 via fastp, called clones via MiXCR and kept in-frame beta chains. Rows matching on CDR3 protein sequence are summarized as one entry with the most common DNA and genes. The sample table shows tens of thousands of distinct CDR3 sequences, and 21% are seen once. Jointly, the top ten make up 0.85% to 1.2% of the sample. The sample taken for sequencing was naive CD8+ T cells from blood, with Jurkat cell RNA spiked in. Read against the paper, the sample's cell subset or site label means: FACS-sorted CD8+CD4-CCR7+CD45RA+ naive T cells. These receptors came from a human donor in good health. Some libraries in this study had Jurkat cell RNA spiked in.

The rearrangement joins TRBV7-6 to TRBJ2-7, with TRBD2 identical over 7 bases. This CDR3 spans 12 amino acids. The germline CDR1 and CDR2 sequences are SGHVS and FNYEAQ. V lost 7 bases and J lost 3; bases outside the gene matches: 3. The CDR3 DNA reads as TGTGCCAGCAAAGGACTAGACTACGAGCAGTACTTC. Its protein product is CASKGLDYEQYF.

This clonotype was detected many times. J is TRBJ1-6 and V is TRBV3-1, with D tentatively TRBD1 (5 bases). Per germline, CDR1 LGHDT and CDR2 YNNKEL (reference sequence). This CDR3 has 16 residues. The germline V and J ends were trimmed by 4 bases and 7 bases, with 17 bases remaining between them. The CDR3 bases are TGTGCCAGCAGCCTCGCGACAGCGACGTGGAATTCACCCCTCCACTTT. Residues: CASSLATATWNSPLHF.

The gene calls are TRBV12-5 and TRBJ1-2, with TRBD1 as a possible D gene (5 bases). Per germline, CDR1 LGHNT and CDR2 FRNRAP. This CDR3 has 12 residues. The ends were cut back, 0 bases at V and 11 bases at J, with 10 bases in the middle. The CDR3: CASGLVRREYTF. Here the CDR3 DNA reads TGTGCTAGTGGTTTGGTACGCAGGGAGTACACCTTC.

This clonotype was detected a few times. V usage is TRBV27 and J usage is TRBJ2-3; 11 bases are shared with TRBD2. There are 16 residues in the CDR3. Germline V lookup: CDR1 MNHEY, CDR2 SMNVEV (reference sequence). With V trimmed by 4 bases and J by 2 bases, 5 bases remained unmatched. In DNA, the CDR3 is TGTGCCAGCAGTTCACTACTAGCGGGGGACACAGATACGCAGTATTTT. Translation gives CASSSLLAGDTDTQYF.

This clonotype was counted ten times or more. This sequence joins TRBV7-9 and TRBJ2-5; D remains unclear. This CDR3 comprises 12 residues. V was shortened by 5 bases and J by 5 bases, with 9 bases between the two germline ends. CDR1 is SEHNR and CDR2 is FQNEAQ in the germline V gene (reference sequence). This chain's CDR3 is CASSRTLETQYF. The DNA of the CDR3 is TGTGCCAGCAGCCGCACCCTGGAGACCCAGTACTTC.

This clonotype showed up just a few times. J is TRBJ1-1 and V is TRBV6-1; weak D call: TRBD1 (6 bases). Germline loops: CDR1 MNHNS, CDR2 SASEGT. The V and J ends lost 0 bases and 7 bases respectively, with 18 bases between them. This CDR3 region has 16 residues. CDR3 loop: CASSEAEIGGLYEAFF. CDR3 nucleotides: TGTGCCAGCAGTGAAGCGGAGATTGGGGGGCTTTATGAAGCTTTCTTT.

V and J are TRBV27 and TRBJ1-5; D is possibly TRBD1 (6 bases). The CDR3 consists of 13 residues. V lost 5 bases and J lost 9, with 14 bases in between. CDR1 and CDR2 (germline): MNHEY, SMNVEV (reference sequence). CDR3 in DNA: TGTGCCAGCAGTCCAACAGGGTTTGGGCCCCAGCATTTT. Translating it yields CASSPTGFGPQHF.

V and J are TRBV9 and TRBJ2-5; a possible D gene is TRBD2 (6 bases). Trimming removed 4 bases at V and 4 bases at J, with 17 bases between. Germline CDR1 SGDLS, CDR2 YYNGEE. The length of the CDR3 is 15 residues. The DNA for the CDR3 is TGTGCCAGCAGCACTACGGGCATGGAGGGAGAGACCCAGTACTTC. This sequence encodes CASSTTGMEGETQYF.

The sample holds many counts of this clonotype. This rearrangement joins TRBV29-1 to TRBJ2-7; a weak D match, TRBD1 (5 bases). Germline values: CDR1 SQVTM, CDR2 ANQGSEA. The V end lost 7 bases, the J end lost 1 base, and 14 bases lay between the germline ends. This CDR3 has 13 residues. CDR3 protein: CSAQGLGSYEQYF. CDR3 nucleotides: TGCAGCGCCCAGGGTCTCGGGTCCTACGAGCAGTACTTC.

On this clonotype: A junction boundary mismatches the germline segment, possibly from a read error. The chain employs TRBV10-1 and TRBJ2-2; possibly TRBD1 or TRBD2 for D (5 bases each). CDR1 and CDR2 (germline): WNHNN, SYGVQD (reference sequence). This CDR3 comprises 14 residues. In DNA, the CDR3 is TGCGCCAGCAGCGTGACAGAGAACACCGGGGAGCTGTCTTTT. This encodes CASSVTENTGELSF.

The CDR3: CASSLVSGRALSDEQFF. The CDR3 nucleotides read TGTGCCAGCAGTTTAGTTAGCGGGAGGGCCCTTTCCGATGAGCAGTTCTTC. V gene TRBV12-3 or TRBV12-4 combines with J gene TRBJ2-1; 11 nucleotides match TRBD2. There are 17 residues in the CDR3. J gave up 8 bases and V 1 base, and 10 bases lay outside the gene matches.

This clonotype was counted a few times. This sequence joins TRBV13 and TRBJ2-5; D is uncertain. The germline V gene has CDR1 PRHDT and CDR2 FYEKMQ (reference sequence). The CDR3 has 12 amino acids. V was pared by 1 base and J by 5 bases, with 5 bases between. The CDR3 spells CASSLARETQYF. The CDR3 DNA sequence: TGTGCCAGCAGCTTAGCTCGGGAGACCCAGTACTTC.

This clonotype was counted at least ten times. The chain combines TRBV2 with TRBJ2-7; D is perhaps TRBD1 (5 bases). The V gene lost 3 bases and the J gene lost 0 bases, with 9 bases spanning the gap. Germline CDR1 reads SNHLY; CDR2 reads FYNNEI. The CDR3 runs 14 residues. CDR3 in DNA: TGTGCCAGCAGTGAGTCTGGGGCCTCCTACGAGCAGTACTTC. Protein sequence: CASSESGASYEQYF.

This clonotype showed up just a few times. The V gene is TRBV9, the J gene TRBJ2-7; TRBD1 matches at 8 bases. V lost 5 bases and J lost 1; bases outside the gene matches: 5. Germline lookup yields CDR1 SGDLS and CDR2 YYNGEE. This CDR3 spans 14 amino acids. CDR3 sequence: CASSLGQESYEQYF. The CDR3, as DNA: TGTGCCAGCAGTCTGGGACAGGAGTCCTACGAGCAGTACTTC. The variable domain in full, with the rest retrieved from reference TRBV9 and TRBJ2-7, is DSGVTQTPKHLITATGQRVTLRCSPRSGDLSVYWYQQSLDQGLQFLIQYYNGEERAKGNILERFSAQQFPDLHSELNLSSLELGDSALYFCASSLGQESYEQYFGPGTRLTVT.